Shown below are 30 T cell receptor beta chains from a single sample sequenced in a study of T cells in Graves' hyperthyroidism and ophthalmopathy. Amplification of TCR beta CDR3 regions used RNA as the template. TCR CDR3 underwent first-round RT-PCR with the HTBI primer set. MiXCR, run by TCRdb on the multiplex PCR reads, gives a single entry per CDR3 protein. The data show about 50,000 distinct CDR3 sequences, approximately 50% seen once. The sample was peripheral blood or thyroid tissue (not recorded which). The receptor source for this set is a woman aged 50 to 65 with Graves' hyperthyroidism.

On this clonotype itself: The junction shows a germline mismatch at one end, possibly a read error. The chain carries TRBV10-3 and TRBJ2-7; TRBD2 matches 9 bases. This CDR3 is 15 amino acids long. Germline V gene data show CDR1 as ENHRY and CDR2 as SYGVKD. CDR3 loop: CAIGESGRFVYEQYF. DNA of the CDR3: TGTGCCATCGGTGAGAGCGGGAGGTTTGTGTACGAGCAGTACTTC.

This clonotype was counted ten times or more. The rearrangement joins TRBV20-1 to TRBJ1-4; 7 bases align to TRBD1. Looked up from germline, CDR1 is DFQATT and CDR2 is SNEGSKA (reference sequence). The trim removed 4 bases at V and 5 bases at J, leaving 13 bases unmatched. This CDR3 region has 16 residues. The CDR3 here is CSAIALDRAKNEKLFF. In DNA, the CDR3 is TGCAGTGCTATAGCACTCGACAGGGCCAAAAATGAAAAACTGTTTTTT.

This clonotype was detected many times. V and J are TRBV7-9 and TRBJ2-2; D is unresolved. CDR1 and CDR2 (germline): SEHNR, FQNEAQ (reference sequence). The CDR3 is made up of 14 amino acids. V was shortened by 1 base and J by 5 bases, with 8 bases between the two germline ends. The CDR3 DNA reads TGTGCCAGCAGCTTAGGAGGTATAACCGGGGAGCTGTTTTTT. This encodes CASSLGGITGELFF.

This clonotype turned up a few times. CDR3 bases: TGTGCCAGCAGCTTAAAGAAGGGGACCCAGTACTTC. Its protein product is CASSLKKGTQYF. This chain connects TRBV7-2 to TRBJ2-5; D ambiguous. The CDR3 is 12 amino acids. Trimming stripped 2 bases from V and 7 bases from J, with 8 bases between. CDR1 SGHTA and CDR2 FQGNSA come from the germline V gene.

This clonotype was counted ten times or more. The chain combines TRBV7-9 with TRBJ2-2; TRBD2 agrees at 10 bases. The CDR3 extends over 17 amino acids. Germline V gives CDR1 SEHNR, CDR2 FQNEAQ (reference sequence). V lost 4 bases, J lost 4 bases, and 9 bases stayed unmatched. This CDR3 reads CASSSQTSGTGTGELFF. CDR3 DNA: TGTGCCAGCAGCTCACAAACTAGCGGGACTGGCACCGGGGAGCTGTTTTTT. Variable domain in full (rest from reference TRBV7-9 and TRBJ2-2): DTGVSQNPRHKITKRGQNVTFRCDPISEHNRLYWYRQTLGQGPEFLTYFQNEAQLEKSRLLSDRFSAERPKGSFSTLEIQRTEQGDSAMYLCASSSQTSGTGTGELFFGEGSRLTVL.

This clonotype was seen only once. The chain uses TRBV20-1 and TRBJ2-5, with TRBD2 matching 11 bases. V lost 6 bases, J lost 5 bases, and 14 bases stayed unmatched. Germline lookup yields CDR1 DFQATT and CDR2 SNEGSKA (reference sequence). The CDR3 runs to 16 residues. The CDR3 sequence: CSASSGGASVGETQYF. In nucleotides, the CDR3 is TGCAGTGCAAGTAGCGGGGGGGCCAGTGTAGGGGAGACCCAGTACTTC.

This clonotype was counted ten times or more. This sequence joins TRBV6-6 and TRBJ2-5; a possible D gene is TRBD1 (6 bases). V was cut by 8 bases and J by 2 bases, with 12 bases left in between. The V gene's germline CDR1 is MNHNY and CDR2 SVGAGI (reference sequence). This CDR3 region has 13 residues. The CDR3 sequence is CASSTGQQETQYF. CDR3 bases: TGTGCCAGCTCGACCGGACAGCAAGAGACCCAGTACTTC.

To note about this clonotype: Its ends do not fully match the called genes, so a read error is possible. The gene calls are TRBV7-9 and TRBJ1-3; the D is unclear. Germline V gene lookup returns CDR1 SEHNR and CDR2 FQNEAQ (reference sequence). This CDR3 comprises 14 residues. The CDR3 loop is CASSLIDSGDTIYF. The DNA of the CDR3 is TGTGCCAGCAGCTTAATCGACTCTGGAGACACCATATACTTT.

This clonotype was detected ten times or more. The gene calls are TRBV19 and TRBJ2-3, with D perhaps given as TRBD1 or TRBD2 (5 bases each). CDR1 and CDR2 (germline): LNHDA, SQIVND (reference sequence). The length of the CDR3 is 13 residues. The DNA for the CDR3 is TGTGGGGTCCGGGACCGAAGCACAGATACGCAGTATTTT. Its protein product is CGVRDRSTDTQYF. Looking up the rest from reference TRBV19 and TRBJ2-3 gives the full variable domain: DGGITQSPKYLFRKEGQNVTLSCEQNLNHDAMYWYRQDPGQGLRLIYYSQIVNDFQKGDIAEGYSVSREKKESFPLTVTSAQKNPTAFYLCGVRDRSTDTQYFGPGTRLTVL.

A word on this clonotype: Because the CDR3 is missing its conserved closing phenylalanine or tryptophan, this is likely a read error. The rearrangement joins TRBV7-9 to TRBJ2-2; 9 nucleotides line up with TRBD1. CDR1 and CDR2 from the germline V gene are SEHNR and FQNEAQ (reference sequence). J was trimmed by 13 bases and V by 4 bases; bases with no gene match: 28. This CDR3 is 20 amino acids long. The CDR3 loop reads CASSSTGQGSLLTGGRGLFL. In DNA, the CDR3 is TGTGCCAGCAGCTCAACGGGACAGGGATCCCTCCTGACAGGGGGGCGGGGGCTGTTTCTT.

This clonotype was seen at least ten times. The chain combines TRBV6-5 with TRBJ2-5; 7 bases align to TRBD1. Germline V gene sequence: CDR1 MNHEY, CDR2 SVGAGI. V trimming: 7 bases; J trimming: 5 bases; junction bases outside the gene matches: 13. The CDR3 extends over 15 amino acids. The CDR3 sequence: CASKPQGFGFETQYF. In DNA form, the CDR3 reads TGTGCCAGCAAACCACAGGGGTTCGGTTTCGAGACCCAGTACTTC.

This clonotype was counted at least ten times. In DNA form, the CDR3 reads TGTGCCAGCAGTTACCGGGGGGCGAGGGGCTACACCTTC. Amino acids: CASSYRGARGYTF. The rearrangement joins TRBV6-5 to TRBJ1-2, with D perhaps matching TRBD1 (6 bases). V was cut by 2 bases and J by 8 bases, with 12 bases left in between. This CDR3 spans 13 amino acids. Germline lookup yields CDR1 MNHEY and CDR2 SVGAGI.

This clonotype was seen only a few times. CDR3 nucleotide sequence: TGTGCCACCAGTGATCCAAGGGCAGGGGGCGACTATGGCTACACCTTC. It specifies CATSDPRAGGDYGYTF. The rearrangement uses TRBV7-2 and TRBJ1-2; 8 nucleotides line up with TRBD1. V was pared by 10 bases and J by 3 bases, with 16 bases of the junction left unmatched. Germline CDR1 and CDR2: SGHTA and FQGNSA. The CDR3 spans 16 residues.

This clonotype was seen ten or more times. The chain couples TRBV5-4 to TRBJ1-1; no clear D. CDR1 SGHNT and CDR2 YYREEE come from the germline V gene (reference sequence). The CDR3 loop spans 15 amino acids. V lost 7 bases and J lost 2, with 18 bases in between. CDR3 in DNA: TGTGCCAGCTCCCCTGGCCTCGACGGAAACACTGAAGCTTTCTTT. This translates into CASSPGLDGNTEAFF.

This clonotype was seen many times. A junction end diverges from the germline sequence, so it may reflect a read error. The chain combines TRBV2 with TRBJ2-7; 11 positions match TRBD2. Germline CDR1 is SNHLY and CDR2 is FYNNEI. This CDR3 has 14 amino acids. The CDR3 region is CASSGPKGLAGANF. CDR3 DNA: TGTGCCAGCAGTGGCCCGAAAGGACTAGCGGGCGCGAACTTC.

The sample holds many counts of this clonotype. The CDR3: CASSPGRLAGEWYTGELFF. The CDR3 coding sequence is TGCGCCAGCAGCCCTGGGCGGCTAGCGGGAGAGTGGTACACCGGGGAGCTGTTTTTT. The V gene is TRBV5-1, the J gene TRBJ2-2; 10 bases are shared with TRBD2. Germline V gene data show CDR1 as SGHRS and CDR2 as YFSETQ. V lost 4 bases, J lost 3 bases, and 15 bases stayed unmatched. This CDR3 region has 19 residues.

This clonotype appeared many times. The chain combines TRBV28 with TRBJ2-3, with D possibly being TRBD1 or TRBD2 (5 bases each). The CDR3 contains 15 residues. The germline CDR1 and CDR2 sequences are MDHEN and SYDVKM. Trimming left V 5 bases short and J 1 base short, with 13 bases between. CDR3 sequence reads: CASSHPRDRTDTQYF. CDR3 DNA: TGTGCCAGCAGTCACCCTAGGGACCGCACAGATACGCAGTATTTT.

The rearrangement links TRBV10-2 to TRBJ1-4; D possibly corresponds to TRBD1 (6 bases). The germline V and J ends were trimmed by 7 bases and 4 bases, with 22 bases remaining between them. CDR3 length: 17 residues. Germline V gives CDR1 WSHSY, CDR2 SAAADI. CDR3: CASTSGGGSDSNEKLFF. For the CDR3, the DNA is TGCGCCAGCACGTCGGGAGGGGGTTCGGACAGTAATGAAAAACTGTTTTTT.

This clonotype was counted at least ten times. The chain recombines TRBV20-1 with TRBJ2-2; 10 bases are shared with TRBD1. The CDR3 covers 14 residues. The J segment lost 0 bases and the V segment lost 5 bases, leaving 0 bases of the junction unmatched. CDR1 DFQATT and CDR2 SNEGSKA come from the germline V gene (reference sequence). The CDR3 is CSAGTGANTGELFF. In nucleotides, the CDR3 is TGCAGTGCTGGGACAGGGGCGAACACCGGGGAGCTGTTTTTT.

The gene calls are TRBV29-1 and TRBJ1-2, with 8 nucleotides matching TRBD1. V shed 7 bases, J shed 8 bases, and the junction held 6 bases outside the gene matches. The germline V gene has CDR1 SQVTM and CDR2 ANQGSEA. This CDR3 has 11 amino acids. CDR3 residues: CSAGQGLGYTF. CDR3 DNA: TGCAGCGCTGGACAGGGACTGGGCTACACCTTC.

The chain employs TRBV7-6 and TRBJ2-7; a possible D gene is TRBD2 (6 bases). The CDR3 has 16 amino acids. Per germline, CDR1 SGHVS and CDR2 FNYEAQ. V lost 5 bases to trimming and J lost 4 bases, with 21 bases between them. The CDR3 reads CASSSGPGLDRYEQYF. DNA of the CDR3: TGTGCCAGCAGCAGCGGGCCGGGTCTCGATAGGTACGAGCAGTACTTC.

This clonotype has a count of ten or more. This chain uses TRBV4-3 with TRBJ2-7, with 9 bases that match TRBD2. The ends lost 4 bases at V and 0 bases at J; junction bases unmatched: 13. Germline CDR1 is LGHNA and CDR2 is YSLEER. CDR3 length: 18 residues. The chain's CDR3 is CASSRKLETSGASYEQYF. CDR3 nucleotides: TGCGCCAGCAGCCGAAAATTAGAGACTAGCGGCGCCTCCTACGAGCAGTACTTC.

In its sample, this clonotype was seen many times. The chain is built from TRBV7-9 and TRBJ1-2; no clear D. Germline loops: CDR1 SEHNR, CDR2 FQNEAQ (reference sequence). V was trimmed by 2 bases and J by 4 bases, leaving 8 bases between them. CDR3 size: 13 residues. The CDR3, as DNA: TGTGCCAGCAGCTTAATTCTGAGCTATGGCTACACCTTC. It specifies CASSLILSYGYTF.

The sample holds many counts of this clonotype. A much bigger clone sits one base away, suggesting this may be a read error. This chain connects TRBV19 to TRBJ2-7, with TRBD1 matching over 8 bases. Looked up from germline, CDR1 is LNHDA and CDR2 is SQIVND (reference sequence). The J segment lost 7 bases and the V segment lost 7 bases, leaving 12 bases of the junction unmatched. This CDR3 is 14 amino acids long. CDR3 region: CASTLGAGGAEQYF. For the CDR3, the DNA is TGTGCCAGTACCCTTGGGGCAGGGGGCGCTGAGCAGTACTTC.

Concerning this clonotype itself: One end of the junction is discordant with germline, which a read error may explain. The V and J genes are TRBV25-1 and TRBJ2-7, with TRBD2 identical over 7 bases. The germline CDR1 and CDR2 sequences are MGHDK and SYGVNS. CDR3 length equals 12 residues. CDR3 in amino acids: CASSVAGEEQYF. The CDR3 coding sequence is TGTGCCAGCAGTGTGGCGGGAGAAGAGCAGTACTTT.

The chain is built from TRBV4-3 and TRBJ1-6, with 9 bases fitting TRBD1. The length of the CDR3 is 19 residues. Trimming at V came to 0 bases and at J to 7 bases, leaving 13 bases not matched to a gene. Germline CDR1 reads LGHNA; CDR2 reads YSLEER. CDR3 sequence reads: CASSQDLGQGIWANSPLHF. CDR3 nucleotide sequence: TGCGCCAGCAGCCAAGATCTGGGACAGGGAATTTGGGCGAATTCACCCCTCCACTTT.

In this sample, this clonotype turned up a few times. The V call is TRBV7-2, the J call TRBJ2-2, with unresolved D. Trimming took 5 bases from V and 3 from J, leaving 7 bases between them. Looked up from germline, CDR1 is SGHTA and CDR2 is FQGNSA. The CDR3 runs to 13 residues. CDR3 sequence: CASSPGHTGELFF. CDR3 nucleotides: TGTGCCAGCAGCCCCGGACACACCGGGGAGCTGTTTTTT.

The gene calls are TRBV7-9 and TRBJ2-7, with D unclear. V was trimmed by 8 bases and J by 2 bases, leaving 16 bases between them. Germline-derived CDR1 and CDR2 are SEHNR and FQNEAQ (reference sequence). The CDR3 sequence is 14 residues long. The CDR3 DNA reads as TGTGCCAGCCTACGATCCGGTGGGGCCTACGAGCAGTACTTC. This encodes CASLRSGGAYEQYF.

This clonotype was seen a few times. The chain recombines TRBV5-1 with TRBJ2-5; 7 bases are shared with TRBD1. The germline gives CDR1 SGHRS, CDR2 YFSETQ. The CDR3 has 15 amino acids. Unmatched junction bases numbered 10, after V lost 5 bases and J lost 3 bases. CDR3 DNA sequence: TGCGCCAGCAGTTTAGACCGGGACAGAGAAGAGACCCAGTACTTC. This encodes CASSLDRDREETQYF.

This clonotype was seen only once. CDR3 bases: TGTGCCAGCAGCCTTGCCAGCAGAGGAGAGACCCAGTACTTC. It yields the protein CASSLASRGETQYF. This rearrangement joins TRBV7-6 to TRBJ2-5; D ambiguous. Germline V CDR1 and CDR2: SGHVS, FNYEAQ. The CDR3 is 14 residues long. V was pared by 5 bases and J by 4 bases, with 14 bases between.